These 8 T cell receptor beta chains were all obtained from the same sample, sequenced in a study of blood T cell repertoires in COVID-19. Repertoires were generated with immunoSEQ multiplex PCR, while TCRdb's copy carries only in-frame clones and drops some. The sample lists 150,000 to 200,000 clones; roughly four fifths were seen once. Sequenced material: PBMCs or T cells enriched from blood (not recorded which). The receptors stem from a man aged 50 or older who had recovered from COVID-19.

The chain employs TRBV6-5 and TRBJ1-5; TRBD1 is a possible D gene (6 bases). V was shortened by 4 bases and J by 1 base, with 8 bases between the two germline ends. CDR3 length: 14 residues. CDR1 MNHEY and CDR2 SVGAGI come from the germline V gene. The CDR3 loop is CASSFQGSNQPQHF. In DNA form, the CDR3 reads TGTGCCAGCAGTTTTCAGGGGAGCAATCAGCCCCAGCATTTT.

The V and J genes are TRBV4-1 and TRBJ1-4; a weak D match, TRBD1 (6 bases). Germline CDR1 is MGHRA and CDR2 is YSYEKL. V dropped 2 bases and J dropped 0 bases, with 10 bases sitting between them. This CDR3 region has 16 residues. CDR3 DNA: TGCGCCAGCAGCCAACAAGGACAGACAACTAATGAAAAACTGTTTTTT. Residues: CASSQQGQTTNEKLFF.

This clone was detected only once. The chain combines TRBV6-5 with TRBJ1-1; D remains ambiguous. There are 12 residues in the CDR3. Germline V gene lookup returns CDR1 MNHEY and CDR2 SVGAGI. Deletions cut 6 bases from V and 11 bases from J, with 16 bases between. The CDR3 region is CASRDYKWGAFF. CDR3 DNA sequence: TGTGCCAGCAGAGACTACAAATGGGGTGCTTTCTTT.

V usage is TRBV7-3 and J usage is TRBJ1-6; D uncertain. CDR1 is SGHTA and CDR2 is FQGTGA in the germline V gene. The germline V and J ends were trimmed by 5 bases and 4 bases, with 6 bases remaining between them. This CDR3 has 13 amino acids. The CDR3 loop reads CASSLQYNSPLHF. Written as DNA, the CDR3 is TGTGCCAGCAGCCTTCAGTATAATTCACCCCTCCACTTT.

The rearrangement uses TRBV11-2 and TRBJ2-1, with 7 bases lining up with TRBD2. The V gene end was trimmed by 6 bases and the J gene end by 6 bases; junction bases not matched to a gene: 5. The V gene's germline CDR1 is SGHAT and CDR2 FQNNGV. CDR3 size: 13 residues. The CDR3: CASSSGTTNEQFF. The DNA of the CDR3 is TGTGCCAGCAGTTCTGGGACTACCAATGAGCAGTTCTTC.

The V and J genes are TRBV2 and TRBJ2-3; weak D call: TRBD2 (6 bases). CDR3 length equals 10 residues. CDR1 is SNHLY, CDR2 FYNNEI, per germline. Trimming removed 11 bases from V and 10 bases from J, with 13 bases in between. CDR3 nucleotide sequence: TGTGCCTCAGGCGGGGCTCCGCAGTATTTT. Translating it yields CASGGAPQYF.

This clone came up a few times. The chain carries TRBV14 and TRBJ2-7; 8 bases are shared with TRBD1. Germline V gene data show CDR1 as SGHDN and CDR2 as FVKESK. The CDR3 has 15 residues. V was pared by 3 bases and J by 4 bases, with 8 bases of the junction left unmatched. CDR3 nucleotides: TGTGCCAGCAGCCATGACAGGGGACCCCCATACGAGCAGTACTTC. Protein product: CASSHDRGPPYEQYF. The entire variable domain, with the rest obtained from reference TRBV14 and TRBJ2-7, is as follows: EAGVTQFPSHSVIEKGQTVTLRCDPISGHDNLYWYRRVMGKEIKFLLHFVKESKQDESGMPNNRFLAERTGGTYSTLKVQPAELEDSGVYFCASSHDRGPPYEQYFGPGTRLTVT.

The genes are TRBV29-1 and TRBJ2-1; tentative D call: TRBD2 (5 bases). Germline V gives CDR1 SQVTM, CDR2 ANQGSEA. The ends were cut back, 5 bases at V and 8 bases at J, with 16 bases in the middle. This CDR3 is 13 amino acids long. In DNA, the CDR3 is TGCAGCGTTCGACCCAGTCCCGGGGATGAGCAGTTCTTC. Translated, it gives CSVRPSPGDEQFF.